The clone carrying this T cell receptor beta chain came up many times. Preparation of the TCRbeta library involved a method that used unique molecular identifiers. TCRdb re-called the PCR reads through MiXCR, storing one row per CDR3 protein. The data hold more than 150,000 distinct CDR3 sequences, with over 5.5% observed a single time. The record originates from a study of T-cell reconstitution after alpha-beta-depleted transplantation in children. Per germline, CDR1 SGHRS and CDR2 YFSETQ. Trimming at V came to 4 bases and at J to 2 bases, leaving 13 bases not matched to a gene. The CDR3 contains 17 residues.

The specimen was PBMCs from the stem cell graft donor, collected from the stem cell graft. This sequence originates from a human donor who donated a stem cell graft to a child with Wiskott-Aldrich syndrome. This rearrangement joins TRBV5-1 to TRBJ2-7; 9 bases line up with TRBD2. CDR3 region: CASSPSPSGGSTYEQYF. The CDR3 DNA is TGCGCCAGCAGCCCATCTCCGAGCGGGGGGTCAACCTACGAGCAGTACTTC.